This record concerns one T cell receptor beta chain sequence. In the authors' workflow: Amplification with reference gene primers provided the estimates of nucleated cell counts. Produced via immunoSEQ multiplex PCR; TCRdb's table is partial and in-frame only. The DNA was the basis for D and trimming; V, J and clone size are from that table. The repertoire consists of about 190,000 clones, with approximately 78% occurring once and the leading ten covering 2.5% to 3.5%. The germline V and J ends were trimmed by 2 bases and 5 bases, with 13 bases remaining between them. Per germline, CDR1 SGHDT and CDR2 YYEEEE. The length of the CDR3 is 14 residues. The data were taken from a study of blood T cell repertoires in COVID-19. Study-wide background: Acute-phase and convalescent COVID-19 samples originated in the United States, Italy and Spain. Nucleic acid was either cDNA or gDNA, and it came from T cells, B-cell-depleted T cells, or PBMCs.

Sequencing was carried out using peripheral blood. This sequence joins TRBV5-6 and TRBJ2-5; tentative D call: TRBD2 (7 bases). This TCR came from an elderly woman with active or convalescent COVID-19. Here the CDR3 DNA reads TGTGCCAGCAGCTTCGGGGGGCTAGGGGAGACCCAGTACTTC. This translates into CASSFGGLGETQYF. The whole variable domain, filled in from reference TRBV5-6 and TRBJ2-5, reads DAGVTQSPTHLIKTRGQQVTLRCSPKSGHDTVSWYQQALGQGPQFIFQYYEEEERQRGNFPDRFSGHQFPNYSSELNVNALLLGDSALYLCASSFGGLGETQYFGPGTRLLVL.